This T cell receptor (beta chain) was sequenced in a study of T-cell reconstitution after alpha-beta-depleted transplantation in children. Preparation of the TCRbeta library used unique molecular identifiers. TCRdb re-analysed the PCR reads in MiXCR, keeping a single row per CDR3 protein. In the table there are a few hundred thousand distinct CDR3 sequences, roughly an eighth of which are singletons. Here the sequenced sample was PBMCs from the stem cell graft donor, taken from the stem cell graft. The sequence derives from a human donor who donated a stem cell graft to a child with combined immunodeficiency.

DNA for the CDR3: TGTGCCAGCAGCTCGATAGGGCTAGCGGCGAACACCGGGGAGCTGTTTTTT. It encodes CASSSIGLAANTGELFF. The chain combines TRBV3-1 with TRBJ2-2; 7 bases map to TRBD2. V gave up 5 bases and J gave up 0 bases; unmatched junction bases: 9. CDR1 and CDR2 from the germline V gene are LGHDT and YNNKEL (reference sequence). This CDR3 comprises 17 residues.